This T cell receptor (beta chain) was recorded in a study of cytomegalovirus exposure and HLA in healthy donors. General study points: Investigators reported 150 to 200 TCR beta chains as tied to cytomegalovirus. Rare TCR sequences predominated, though certain public TCRs were found in many donors.

Germline assignment: CDR1 SEHNR and CDR2 FQNEAQ (reference sequence). V shed 1 base and J shed 3 bases, with 4 bases lying between them. The CDR3 length is 13 residues. Of note for this clone: Its antigen is as yet unknown.

PCR amplification relied on 60 Vbeta primers (plus 13 Jbeta primers). Method: immunoSEQ multiplex PCR; TCRdb's copy keeps in-frame clones and lacks some. The data show some 130,000 clones, over 60% seen once. The V and J genes are TRBV7-9 and TRBJ2-1; no definite D call. This sequence originates from a man between 18 and 35 years old in good health and CMV-seronegative. Sequenced: PBMCs. The CDR3, as DNA: TGTGCCAGCAGCTTAGGGAGCTACAATGAGCAGTTCTTC. Encoded protein: CASSLGSYNEQFF.